These 18 T cell receptor beta chains originate from one sample sequenced in a study of T cells in tuberculosis. Thawed, overnight-rested PBMC were stained with GMM-loaded CD1B tetramer, viability dye and anti-CD3, then sorted. C32 glucose monomycolate from Rhodococcus equi was loaded onto the CD1B tetramers. TCRdb keeps only in-frame clones here, not all; method: immunoSEQ multiplex PCR. The repertoire holds approximately 100,000 clones, with approximately 91% as singletons. The source material was CD1b-GMM tetramer-negative cells sorted from PBMCs. These TCRs come from an adult woman with latent tuberculosis.

The CDR3 DNA follows: TGTGCCAGCAGCTTAGGCAGAGGTGGCCACAATGAGCAGTTCTTC. It specifies CASSLGRGGHNEQFF. This sequence joins TRBV7-8 and TRBJ2-1; D gene unclear. Germline values: CDR1 SGHVS, CDR2 FQNEAQ. There are 15 residues in the CDR3. Deletions cut 1 base from V and 5 bases from J, with 12 bases between.

The V call is TRBV5-5, the J call TRBJ2-7; TRBD1 is a possible D gene (5 bases). V was shortened by 2 bases and J by 5 bases, with 11 bases between the two germline ends. This CDR3 comprises 13 residues. Germline V lookup: CDR1 SGHKS, CDR2 YYEKEE (reference sequence). As DNA, the CDR3 is TGTGCCAGCAGCTTAAGGCAGGGCCACGAGCAGTACTTC. Protein: CASSLRQGHEQYF.

This clone appeared once. At one end, the junction sequence differs from germline, possibly due to a read error. CDR3 protein: CASSLAPAATDTQYF. Written as DNA, the CDR3 is TGTGCTAGCAGCTTAGCCCCCGCGGCCACAGATACGCAGTATTTT. The V call is TRBV7-7, the J call TRBJ2-3; D not certain. CDR3 size: 15 residues. Germline assignment: CDR1 SSHAT and CDR2 FNYEAQ (reference sequence).

V usage is TRBV25-1 and J usage is TRBJ2-2; no definite D call. This CDR3 is 14 amino acids long. Germline CDR1 and CDR2: MGHDK and SYGVNS. Trimming pared 3 bases from V and 0 bases from J, leaving 5 bases between. CDR3 bases: TGTGCCAGCAGTGATTTAGCGAACACCGGGGAGCTGTTTTTT. It translates to CASSDLANTGELFF.

The gene calls are TRBV29-1 and TRBJ2-6, with D maybe TRBD1 (6 bases). From germline, CDR1 is SQVTM and CDR2 ANQGSEA. V was clipped by 5 bases and J by 0 bases, with 14 bases between them. This CDR3 contains 16 residues. Here the CDR3 reads CSVSRDTDSGANVLTF. The CDR3 nucleotides are TGCAGCGTTAGCCGGGACACTGACTCTGGGGCCAACGTCCTGACTTTC.

V usage is TRBV6-1 and J usage is TRBJ2-7, with D possibly matching TRBD1 (5 bases). The CDR3 is made up of 14 amino acids. V lost 1 base, J lost 9 bases, and 16 bases lay in between. Germline V CDR1 and CDR2: MNHNS, SASEGT. The CDR3 protein is CASSEGLQVFGQYF. In DNA form, the CDR3 reads TGTGCCAGCAGTGAAGGGTTACAGGTTTTTGGGCAGTACTTC.

This clone was seen only once. V is TRBV5-1 and J is TRBJ2-2; TRBD1 might be the D (6 bases). Germline CDR1 SGHRS, CDR2 YFSETQ. The CDR3 loop spans 16 amino acids. V gave up 3 bases and J gave up 6 bases, with 18 bases separating them. CDR3 protein: CASSSTGNGVSGELFF. The CDR3 DNA reads as TGCGCCAGCAGCTCTACAGGGAACGGTGTTTCCGGGGAGCTGTTTTTT.

This rearrangement joins TRBV5-6 to TRBJ2-1; no definite D call. Germline loops: CDR1 SGHDT, CDR2 YYEEEE. With 7 bases removed from V and 9 bases from J, the gap between germline ends came to 14 bases. The CDR3 spans 12 residues. CDR3 bases: TGTGCCAGCCCCGGTGTCTGTGTTGAGCAGTTCTTC. This codes for CASPGVCVEQFF.

This clone was seen a single time. V gene TRBV9 combines with J gene TRBJ1-6; D is unclear. This CDR3 is 17 amino acids long. Germline assignment: CDR1 SGDLS and CDR2 YYNGEE. The germline V and J ends were trimmed by 3 bases and 5 bases, with 18 bases remaining between them. CDR3 sequence: CASSGEFPFSDNSPLHF. CDR3 DNA: TGTGCCAGCAGCGGGGAGTTTCCATTTTCCGATAATTCACCCCTCCACTTT.

This clone has more than one count but fewer than ten. The chain carries TRBV10-3 and TRBJ1-1, with D hard to call. Germline CDR1 is ENHRY and CDR2 is SYGVKD. The CDR3 has 14 amino acids. Trimming cost V 0 bases and J 4 bases, with 9 bases left between them. This chain's CDR3 is CAISESRRSTEAFF. For the CDR3, the DNA is TGTGCCATCAGTGAGTCGAGGCGAAGCACTGAAGCTTTCTTT.

V usage is TRBV4-1 and J usage is TRBJ2-7; TRBD2 agrees at 10 bases. The length of the CDR3 is 14 residues. The junction had 3 bases not matched to a gene; V was cut back by 3 bases and J by 4 bases. The germline V gene encodes CDR1 MGHRA and CDR2 YSYEKL. CDR3: CASSQLAGEYEQYV. The DNA for the CDR3 is TGCGCCAGCAGCCAGCTAGCGGGGGAATACGAGCAGTACGTC.

The table lists this clone with a count of one. The CDR3 DNA reads as TGTGCCACCAGCAGAGATAGGGGGTCCTCTGGAAACACCATATATTTT. As protein: CATSRDRGSSGNTIYF. The chain employs TRBV15 and TRBJ1-3; a weak D match, TRBD1 (6 bases). Germline assignment: CDR1 LNHNV and CDR2 YYDKDF (reference sequence). This CDR3 region has 16 residues. V was trimmed by 0 bases and J by 0 bases, leaving 9 bases between them.

The chain couples TRBV5-4 to TRBJ1-2; 8 bases are a match to TRBD1. Germline CDR1 reads SGHNT; CDR2 reads YYREEE (reference sequence). V shed 3 bases and J 8 bases; nucleotides not matched to a gene: 15. The CDR3 covers 16 residues. The CDR3 region has the DNA TGTGCCAGCAGCTCATGGGGTGGCAGGGGGCTGGAAGGCTACACCTTC. Amino acid sequence: CASSSWGGRGLEGYTF.

A few counts support this clone. The chain is built from TRBV6-4 and TRBJ1-3, with 7 bases identical to TRBD1. This CDR3 has 16 amino acids. Trimming at V came to 5 bases and at J to 0 bases, leaving 7 bases not matched to a gene. Germline V gene sequence: CDR1 MRHNA, CDR2 SNTAGT. This CDR3 is CASSQQGLRSGNTIYF. CDR3 DNA: TGTGCCAGCAGTCAACAGGGGCTACGCTCTGGAAACACCATATATTTT.

This clone was observed a few times. This chain uses TRBV13 with TRBJ2-4, with D hard to call. Per germline, CDR1 PRHDT and CDR2 FYEKMQ (reference sequence). Trimming left V 5 bases short and J 1 base short, with 12 bases between. This CDR3 has 15 residues. The CDR3 DNA is TGTGCCAGCAGCCTATCCGGTTTCGCCAAAAACATTCAGTACTTC. This encodes CASSLSGFAKNIQYF.

The V and J genes are TRBV7-9 and TRBJ1-6, with 10 bases aligning to TRBD1. Germline CDR1 SEHNR, CDR2 FQNEAQ (reference sequence). Trimming took 1 base from V and 6 from J; bases not matched to a gene: 6. The CDR3 is 17 residues long. This CDR3 is CASSLDRDRGSNSPLHF. For the CDR3, the DNA is TGTGCCAGCAGCTTAGACCGGGACAGGGGAAGTAATTCACCCCTCCACTTT.

The chain combines TRBV5-6 with TRBJ2-5, with 8 bases fitting TRBD2. V lost 5 bases and J lost 4; bases outside the gene matches: 7. The CDR3 loop spans 14 amino acids. Germline CDR1 is SGHDT and CDR2 is YYEEEE. The CDR3 is CASSKRTSRETQYF. The CDR3 nucleotides are TGTGCCAGCAGTAAACGGACTAGCCGAGAGACCCAGTACTTC.

The J gene is TRBJ2-1, the V gene TRBV6-4; the match to TRBD1 covers 7 bases. J gave up 6 bases and V 2 bases, and 1 base lay outside the gene matches. This CDR3 comprises 13 residues. From germline, CDR1 is MRHNA and CDR2 SNTAGT. CDR3 nucleotides: TGTGCCAGCAGTGACAGGGGGCGCAATGAGCAGTTCTTC. It translates to CASSDRGRNEQFF.